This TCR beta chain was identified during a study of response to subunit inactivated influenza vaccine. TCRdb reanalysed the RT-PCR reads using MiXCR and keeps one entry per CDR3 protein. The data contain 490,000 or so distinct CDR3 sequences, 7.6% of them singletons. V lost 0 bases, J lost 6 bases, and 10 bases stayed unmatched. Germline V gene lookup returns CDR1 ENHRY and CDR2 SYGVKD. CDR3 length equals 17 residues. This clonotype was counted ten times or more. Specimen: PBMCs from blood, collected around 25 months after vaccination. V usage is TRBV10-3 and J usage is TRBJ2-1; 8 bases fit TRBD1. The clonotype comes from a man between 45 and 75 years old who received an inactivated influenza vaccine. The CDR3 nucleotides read TGTGCCATCAGTGAGTCCATGTGGCAGGGGGCATCCAATGAGCAGTTCTTC. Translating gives CAISESMWQGASNEQFF.